This T cell receptor (beta chain) stems from a study of blood T cell repertoires in COVID-19. The CDR3 is 14 amino acids. The germline V and J ends were trimmed by 3 bases and 4 bases, with 9 bases remaining between them. In germline, CDR1 is SGHAT, CDR2 FQDESV (reference sequence). Assay used: immunoSEQ multiplex PCR; TCRdb lists only in-frame clones, some missing. The data contain approximately 210,000 clones, approximately 80% of them singletons. This chain links TRBV11-1 with TRBJ2-2, with a weak D call TRBD1 (5 bases). Sequencing was done on a sample of peripheral blood. The clonotype comes from an elderly woman with COVID-19, enrolled during active disease. As DNA, the CDR3 is TGTGCCAGCAGCTTGTTGCAGGGCACCGGGGAGCTGTTTTTT. It specifies CASSLLQGTGELFF.